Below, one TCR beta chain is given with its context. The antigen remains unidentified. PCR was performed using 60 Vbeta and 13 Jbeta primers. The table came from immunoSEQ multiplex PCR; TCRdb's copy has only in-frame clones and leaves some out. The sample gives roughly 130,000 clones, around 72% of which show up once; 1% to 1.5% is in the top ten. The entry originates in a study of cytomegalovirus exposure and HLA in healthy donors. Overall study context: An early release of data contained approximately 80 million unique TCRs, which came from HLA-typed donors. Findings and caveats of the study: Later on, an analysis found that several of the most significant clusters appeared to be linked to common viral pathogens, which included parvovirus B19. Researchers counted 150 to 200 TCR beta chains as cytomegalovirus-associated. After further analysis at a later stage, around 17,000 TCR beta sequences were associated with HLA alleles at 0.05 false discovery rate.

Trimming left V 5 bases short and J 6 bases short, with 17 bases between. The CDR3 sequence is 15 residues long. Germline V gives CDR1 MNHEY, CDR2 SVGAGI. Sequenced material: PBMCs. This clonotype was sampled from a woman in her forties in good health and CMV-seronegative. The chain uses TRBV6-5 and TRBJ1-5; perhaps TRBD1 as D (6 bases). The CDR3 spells CASSPGGGVRQPQHF. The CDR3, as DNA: TGTGCCAGCAGTCCCGGGGGGGGCGTACGTCAGCCCCAGCATTTT.